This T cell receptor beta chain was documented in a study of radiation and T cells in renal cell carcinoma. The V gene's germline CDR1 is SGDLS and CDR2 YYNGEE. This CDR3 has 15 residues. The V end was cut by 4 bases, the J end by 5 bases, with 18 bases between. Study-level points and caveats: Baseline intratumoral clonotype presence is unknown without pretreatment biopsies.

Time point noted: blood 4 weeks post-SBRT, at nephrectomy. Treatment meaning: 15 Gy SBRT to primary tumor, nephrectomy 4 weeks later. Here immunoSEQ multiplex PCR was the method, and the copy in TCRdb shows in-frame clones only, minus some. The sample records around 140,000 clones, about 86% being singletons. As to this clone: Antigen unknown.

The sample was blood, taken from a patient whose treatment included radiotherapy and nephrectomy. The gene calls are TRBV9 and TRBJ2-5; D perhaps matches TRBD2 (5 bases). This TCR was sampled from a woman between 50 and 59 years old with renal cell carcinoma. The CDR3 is CASSSEDGGGETQYF. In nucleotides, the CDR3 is TGTGCCAGCAGCTCCGAAGACGGCGGCGGGGAGACCCAGTACTTC.